The entry that follows covers one T cell receptor beta chain sequence. CDR3 length: 14 amino acids. V lost 4 bases, J lost 9 bases, and 14 bases lay in between. CDR1 is SGHNT, CDR2 YYREEE, per germline (reference sequence). This table comes from immunoSEQ multiplex PCR, and its TCRdb copy is limited to in-frame clones, with some not included. The table records some 2.1 million clones, 85% to 95% of them present only once. Into CD45RA+ naive and CD45RA-negative memory subsets, the CD4+ cells were split. The data belong to a study of shared clonotypes between healthy human individuals. The receptor comes from a man between 18 and 29 years old in good health. The V and J genes are TRBV5-4 and TRBJ1-6; no reliable D call. The sample comprised naive CD4+ T cells sorted from blood. As to subset: CD45RA+ positively selected. The DNA of the CDR3 is TGTGCCAGCAGCCTGGAGGTAACGGGTTCACCCCTCCACTTT. It codes for CASSLEVTGSPLHF.